This T cell receptor (beta chain) appears in the sequencing data of a study of OX40 agonist ivuxolimab in advanced cancers. The protocol was immunoSEQ multiplex PCR, while the TCRdb copy is restricted to in-frame clones and leaves out a portion. The sample lists roughly 96,000 clones; 84% were seen once. In germline, CDR1 is MNHNY, CDR2 SVGAGI (reference sequence). The CDR3 runs 15 residues. V lost 7 bases and J 4 bases, leaving 19 bases between the germline ends. This chain connects TRBV6-6 to TRBJ1-2; D possibly corresponds to TRBD1 (6 bases). The sequences come from CD4+ or CD8+ T cells sorted from blood, collected in a trial of the OX40 agonist ivuxolimab. The TCR sequence derives from an adult with an advanced solid tumor such as melanoma, head and neck, liver or kidney cancer. CDR3 in DNA: TGTGCCAGCACCCTAACCCCGGGACACCTCTATGGCTACACCTTC. Translating it yields CASTLTPGHLYGYTF.